Below, one TCR beta chain is given with its context. The data originate from a study of cytomegalovirus exposure and HLA in healthy donors. Generated by immunoSEQ multiplex PCR, the TCRdb table keeps only in-frame clones and is missing some. This sample has around 150,000 clones; about 89% occur once, and the top ten carry about 0.7%. Germline V CDR1 and CDR2: LGHNA, YSLEER. V shed 0 bases, J shed 7 bases, and the junction held 10 bases outside the gene matches. The CDR3 runs 17 residues. The receptor was isolated from a man between 18 and 29 years old in good health and CMV-seronegative. The genes are TRBV4-3 and TRBJ2-1; 9 nucleotides match TRBD2. Input material: PBMCs. DNA of the CDR3: TGCGCCAGCAGCCAAGATTTGGCGGGAGGGCCGGTTAATGAGCAGTTCTTC. Encoded protein: CASSQDLAGGPVNEQFF.